This TCR beta chain was obtained from a study of beta chain features in type 1 diabetes. This clone appeared a few times. The sequenced template was cDNA made from the entire isolated RNA. TCRdb's table, derived via immunoSEQ multiplex PCR, lists solely in-frame clones and lacks some. The profile covers 620,000 or so clones, with about 14% appearing a single time and around 0.1% taken by the ten largest. Germline V gene sequence: CDR1 KGHSH, CDR2 LQKENI. The length of the CDR3 is 17 residues. The junction had 14 bases not matched to a gene; V was cut back by 0 bases and J by 9 bases. This receptor was obtained from a man aged 18 to 30 in good health. Source material: naive CD4+ T cells from blood. The chain has TRBV18 and TRBJ2-1, with TRBD2 matching 7 bases. The CDR3 loop reads CASSPPTSLGPNSEQFF. CDR3 DNA sequence: TGTGCCAGCTCACCACCGACTAGCCTTGGACCCAATAGTGAGCAGTTCTTC.